This TCR beta chain was retrieved from a study of control samples from healthy donors and cancer patients. V lost 7 bases and J 6 bases, leaving 10 bases between the germline ends. The CDR3 covers 13 residues. The protocol was immunoSEQ multiplex PCR, while the TCRdb copy is restricted to in-frame clones and leaves out a portion. This sample has fewer than 95,000 clones, with about 88% found just once. This clone has a handful of counts. Sequencing was done on a sample of blood. The chain uses TRBV12-3 or TRBV12-4 and TRBJ1-6, with no clear D. This receptor was obtained from a woman aged 50 to 65 in good health. CDR3 DNA: TGTGCCAGCACCCCAAGTGGTAATTCACCCCTCCACTTT. As protein: CASTPSGNSPLHF.